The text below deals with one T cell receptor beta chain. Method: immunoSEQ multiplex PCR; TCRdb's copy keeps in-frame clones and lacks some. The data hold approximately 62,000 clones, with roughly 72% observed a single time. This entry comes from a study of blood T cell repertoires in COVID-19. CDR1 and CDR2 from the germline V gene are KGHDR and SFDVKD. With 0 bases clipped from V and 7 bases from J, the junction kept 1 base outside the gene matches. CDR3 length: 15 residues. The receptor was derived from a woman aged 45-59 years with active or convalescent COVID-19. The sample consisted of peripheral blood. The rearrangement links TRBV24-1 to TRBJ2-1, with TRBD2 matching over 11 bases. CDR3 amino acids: CATSDLASGRNEQFF. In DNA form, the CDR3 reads TGTGCCACCAGTGATTTGGCTAGCGGGAGGAATGAGCAGTTCTTC.